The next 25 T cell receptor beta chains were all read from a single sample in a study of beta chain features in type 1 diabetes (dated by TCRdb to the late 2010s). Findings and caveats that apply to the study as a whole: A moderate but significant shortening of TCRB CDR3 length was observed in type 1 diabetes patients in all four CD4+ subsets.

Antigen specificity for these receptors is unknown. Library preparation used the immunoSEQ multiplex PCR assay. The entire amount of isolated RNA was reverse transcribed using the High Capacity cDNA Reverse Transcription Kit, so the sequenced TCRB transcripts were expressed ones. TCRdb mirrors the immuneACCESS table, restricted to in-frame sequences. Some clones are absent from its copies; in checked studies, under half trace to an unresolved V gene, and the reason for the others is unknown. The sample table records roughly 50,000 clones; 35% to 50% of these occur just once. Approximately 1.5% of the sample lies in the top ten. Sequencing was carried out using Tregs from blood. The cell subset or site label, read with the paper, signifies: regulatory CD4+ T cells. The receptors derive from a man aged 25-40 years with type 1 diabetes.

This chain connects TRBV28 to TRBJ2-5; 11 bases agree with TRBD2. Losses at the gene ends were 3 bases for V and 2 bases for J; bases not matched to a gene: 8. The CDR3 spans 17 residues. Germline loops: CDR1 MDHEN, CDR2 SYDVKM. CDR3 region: CASSLGRGTSGQETQYF. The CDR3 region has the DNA TGTGCCAGCAGTTTGGGGCGCGGGACTAGCGGTCAAGAGACCCAGTACTTC. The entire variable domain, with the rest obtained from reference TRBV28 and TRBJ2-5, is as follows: DVKVTQSSRYLVKRTGEKVFLECVQDMDHENMFWYRQDPGLGLRLIYFSYDVKMKEKGDIPEGYSVSREKKERFSLILESASTNQTSMYLCASSLGRGTSGQETQYFGPGTRLLVL.

The CDR3 DNA follows: TGTGCCAGCAGCCAAGGGGGACTAGCGGGGATGGTAGCCCAAGAGACCCAGTACTTC. Translated, it gives CASSQGGLAGMVAQETQYF. V and J are TRBV5-4 and TRBJ2-5; 13 bases are shared with TRBD2. There are 19 residues in the CDR3. Germline V gene data show CDR1 as SGHNT and CDR2 as YYREEE (reference sequence). The J segment lost 1 base and the V segment lost 4 bases, leaving 13 bases of the junction unmatched.

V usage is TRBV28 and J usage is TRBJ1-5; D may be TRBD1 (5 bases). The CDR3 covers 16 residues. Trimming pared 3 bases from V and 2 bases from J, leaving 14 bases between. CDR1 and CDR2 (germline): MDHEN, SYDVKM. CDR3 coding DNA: TGTGCCAGCAGTTTGGGGCCCAGGGTAGGCAATCAGCCCCAGCATTTT. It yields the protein CASSLGPRVGNQPQHF.

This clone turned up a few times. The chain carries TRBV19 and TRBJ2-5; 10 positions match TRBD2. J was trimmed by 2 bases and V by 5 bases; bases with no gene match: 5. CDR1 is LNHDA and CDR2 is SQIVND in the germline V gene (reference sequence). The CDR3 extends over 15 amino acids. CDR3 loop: CASSGLAGEQETQYF. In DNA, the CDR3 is TGTGCCAGTAGTGGCCTAGCGGGAGAACAAGAGACCCAGTACTTC. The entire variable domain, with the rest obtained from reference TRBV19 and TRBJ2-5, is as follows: DGGITQSPKYLFRKEGQNVTLSCEQNLNHDAMYWYRQDPGQGLRLIYYSQIVNDFQKGDIAEGYSVSREKKESFPLTVTSAQKNPTAFYLCASSGLAGEQETQYFGPGTRLLVL.

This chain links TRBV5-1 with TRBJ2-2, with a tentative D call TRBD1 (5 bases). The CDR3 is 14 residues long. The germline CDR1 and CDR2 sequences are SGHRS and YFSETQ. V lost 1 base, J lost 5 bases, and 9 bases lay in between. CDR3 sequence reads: CASSLFQGTGELFF. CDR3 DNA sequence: TGCGCCAGCAGCTTGTTTCAGGGTACCGGGGAGCTGTTTTTT. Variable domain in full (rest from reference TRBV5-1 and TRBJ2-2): KAGVTQTPRYLIKTRGQQVTLSCSPISGHRSVSWYQQTPGQGLQFLFEYFSETQRNKGNFPGRFSGRQFSNSRSEMNVSTLELGDSALYLCASSLFQGTGELFFGEGSRLTVL.

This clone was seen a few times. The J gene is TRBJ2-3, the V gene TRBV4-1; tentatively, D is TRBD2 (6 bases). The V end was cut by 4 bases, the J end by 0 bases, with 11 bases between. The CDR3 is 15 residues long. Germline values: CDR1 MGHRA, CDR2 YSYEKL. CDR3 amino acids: CASSRGGASTDTQYF. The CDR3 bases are TGCGCCAGCAGCCGGGGAGGAGCTAGCACAGATACGCAGTATTTT.

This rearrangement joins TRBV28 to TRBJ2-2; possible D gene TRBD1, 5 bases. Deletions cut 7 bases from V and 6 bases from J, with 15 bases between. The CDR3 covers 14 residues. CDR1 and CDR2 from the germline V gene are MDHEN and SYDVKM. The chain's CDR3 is CASTSPGNPGELFF. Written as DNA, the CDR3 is TGTGCCAGCACCTCCCCAGGGAATCCCGGGGAGCTGTTTTTT. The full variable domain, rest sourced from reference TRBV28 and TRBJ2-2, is DVKVTQSSRYLVKRTGEKVFLECVQDMDHENMFWYRQDPGLGLRLIYFSYDVKMKEKGDIPEGYSVSREKKERFSLILESASTNQTSMYLCASTSPGNPGELFFGEGSRLTVL.

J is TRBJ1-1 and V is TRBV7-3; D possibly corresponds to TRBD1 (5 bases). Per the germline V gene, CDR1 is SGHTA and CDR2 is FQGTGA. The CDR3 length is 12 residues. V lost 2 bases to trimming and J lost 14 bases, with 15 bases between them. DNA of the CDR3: TGTGCCAGCAGCTTAGATGTGTTGGGGCCCTTCTTT. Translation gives CASSLDVLGPFF.

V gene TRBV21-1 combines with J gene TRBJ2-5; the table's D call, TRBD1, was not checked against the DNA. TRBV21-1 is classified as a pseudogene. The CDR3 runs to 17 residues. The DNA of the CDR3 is TGTGCCAGCAGCAAAGCCATAGGCAGCCCGTGGGCCGAGACCCAGTACTTC. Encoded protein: CASSKAIGSPWAETQYF.

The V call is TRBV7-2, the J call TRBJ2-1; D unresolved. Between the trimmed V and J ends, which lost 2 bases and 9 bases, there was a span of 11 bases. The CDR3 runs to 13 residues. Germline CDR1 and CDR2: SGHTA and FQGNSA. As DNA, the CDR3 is TGTGCCAGCAGCTTACGGTCTAACGGTGAGCAGTTCTTC. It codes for CASSLRSNGEQFF.

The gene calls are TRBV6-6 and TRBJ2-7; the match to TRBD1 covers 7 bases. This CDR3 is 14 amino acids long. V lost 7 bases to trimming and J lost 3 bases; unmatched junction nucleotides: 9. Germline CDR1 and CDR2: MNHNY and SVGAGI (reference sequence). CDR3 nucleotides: TGTGCCAGCACCCGGGACAGACAGAGCTACGAGCAGTACTTC. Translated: CASTRDRQSYEQYF.

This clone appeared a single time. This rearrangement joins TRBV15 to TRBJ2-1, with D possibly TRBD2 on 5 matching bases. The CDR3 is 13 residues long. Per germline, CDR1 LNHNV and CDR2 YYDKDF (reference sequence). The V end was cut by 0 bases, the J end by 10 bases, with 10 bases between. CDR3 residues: CATSRDLSGEQFF. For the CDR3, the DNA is TGTGCCACCAGCAGAGATTTATCGGGGGAGCAGTTCTTC.

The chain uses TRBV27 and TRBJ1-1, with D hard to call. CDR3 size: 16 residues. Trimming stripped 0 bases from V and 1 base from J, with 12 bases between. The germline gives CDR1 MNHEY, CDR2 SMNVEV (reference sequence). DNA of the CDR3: TGTGCCAGCAGTTTATCGACTTTCCAAACGAACACTGAAGCTTTCTTT. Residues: CASSLSTFQTNTEAFF.

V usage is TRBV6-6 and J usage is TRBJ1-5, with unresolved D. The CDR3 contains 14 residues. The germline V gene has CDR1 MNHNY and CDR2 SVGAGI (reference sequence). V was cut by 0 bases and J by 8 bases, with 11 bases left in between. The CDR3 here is CASSYSSILEPQHF. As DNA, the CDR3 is TGTGCCAGCAGTTACTCGAGTATCCTTGAGCCCCAGCATTTT.

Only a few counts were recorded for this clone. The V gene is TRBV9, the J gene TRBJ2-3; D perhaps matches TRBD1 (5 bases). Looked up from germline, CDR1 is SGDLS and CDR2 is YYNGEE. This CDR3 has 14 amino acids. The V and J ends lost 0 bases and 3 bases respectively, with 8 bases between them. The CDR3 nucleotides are TGTGCCAGCAGCGTAGGGGGCCGAACAGATACGCAGTATTTT. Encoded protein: CASSVGGRTDTQYF.

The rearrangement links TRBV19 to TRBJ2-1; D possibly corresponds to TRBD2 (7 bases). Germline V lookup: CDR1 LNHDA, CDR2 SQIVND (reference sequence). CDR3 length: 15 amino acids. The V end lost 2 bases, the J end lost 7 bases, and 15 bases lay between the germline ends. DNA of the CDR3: TGTGCCAGTAGTATAAGGGGAGGGGGGAATAATGAGCAGTTCTTC. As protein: CASSIRGGGNNEQFF.

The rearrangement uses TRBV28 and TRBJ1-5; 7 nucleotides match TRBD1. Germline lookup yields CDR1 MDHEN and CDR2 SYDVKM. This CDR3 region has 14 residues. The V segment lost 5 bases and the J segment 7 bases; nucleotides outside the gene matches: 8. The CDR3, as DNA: TGTGCCAGCAGTATCACAGGGGAAGGGCAGCCCCAGCATTTT. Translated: CASSITGEGQPQHF.

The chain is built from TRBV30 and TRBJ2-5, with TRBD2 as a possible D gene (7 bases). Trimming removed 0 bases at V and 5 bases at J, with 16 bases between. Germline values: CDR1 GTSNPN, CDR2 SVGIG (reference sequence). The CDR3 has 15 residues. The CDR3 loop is CAWSVSGGRSETQYF. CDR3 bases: TGTGCCTGGAGTGTATCCGGGGGGCGTTCGGAGACCCAGTACTTC. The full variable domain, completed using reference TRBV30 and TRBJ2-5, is SQTIHQWPATLVQPVGSPLSLECTVEGTSNPNLYWYRQAAGRGLQLLFYSVGIGQISSEVPQNLSASRPQDRQFILSSKKLLLSDSGFYLCAWSVSGGRSETQYFGPGTRLLVL.

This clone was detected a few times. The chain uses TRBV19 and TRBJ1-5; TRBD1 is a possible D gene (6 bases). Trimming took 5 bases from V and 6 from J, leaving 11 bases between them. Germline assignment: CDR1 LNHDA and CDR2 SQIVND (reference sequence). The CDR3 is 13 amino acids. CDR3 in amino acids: CASSAQGGQPQHF. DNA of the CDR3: TGTGCCAGTAGTGCGCAAGGGGGTCAGCCCCAGCATTTT.

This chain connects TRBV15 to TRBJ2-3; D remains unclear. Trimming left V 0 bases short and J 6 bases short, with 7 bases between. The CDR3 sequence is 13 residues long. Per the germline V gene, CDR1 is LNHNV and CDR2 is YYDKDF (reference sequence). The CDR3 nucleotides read TGTGCCACCAGCAGAGATTTGGAGGATACGCAGTATTTT. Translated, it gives CATSRDLEDTQYF.

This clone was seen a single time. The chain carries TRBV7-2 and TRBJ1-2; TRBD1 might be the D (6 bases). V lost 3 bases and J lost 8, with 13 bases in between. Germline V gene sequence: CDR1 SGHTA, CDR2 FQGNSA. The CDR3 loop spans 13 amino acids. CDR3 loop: CASSFQGLWGYTF. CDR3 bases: TGTGCCAGCAGCTTTCAGGGGCTCTGGGGCTACACCTTC.

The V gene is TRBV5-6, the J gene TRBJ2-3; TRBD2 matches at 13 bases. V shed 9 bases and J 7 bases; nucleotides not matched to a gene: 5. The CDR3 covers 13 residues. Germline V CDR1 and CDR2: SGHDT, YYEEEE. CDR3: CATRTSGSYTQYF. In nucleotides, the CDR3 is TGTGCCACCCGGACTAGCGGGAGCTATACGCAGTATTTT.

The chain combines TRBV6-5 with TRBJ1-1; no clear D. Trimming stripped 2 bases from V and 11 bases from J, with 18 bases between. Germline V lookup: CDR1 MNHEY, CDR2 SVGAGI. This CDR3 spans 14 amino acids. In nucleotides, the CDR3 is TGTGCCAGCAGTTACGGAGCGACGGGGAGGGAGGCTTTCTTT. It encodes CASSYGATGREAFF.

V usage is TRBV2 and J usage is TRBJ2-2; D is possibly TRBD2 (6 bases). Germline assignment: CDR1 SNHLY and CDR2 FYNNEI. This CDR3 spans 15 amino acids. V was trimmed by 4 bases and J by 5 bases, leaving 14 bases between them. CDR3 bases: TGTGCCAGCAGTGTAGCGGCCGCGAGGACCGGGGAGCTGTTTTTT. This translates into CASSVAAARTGELFF.

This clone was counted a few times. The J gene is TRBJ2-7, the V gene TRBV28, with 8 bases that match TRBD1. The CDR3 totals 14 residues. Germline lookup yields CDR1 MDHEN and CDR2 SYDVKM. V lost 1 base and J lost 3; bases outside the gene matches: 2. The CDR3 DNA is TGTGCCAGCAGTTTATTTGACAGGGGCTACGAGCAGTACTTC. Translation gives CASSLFDRGYEQYF.